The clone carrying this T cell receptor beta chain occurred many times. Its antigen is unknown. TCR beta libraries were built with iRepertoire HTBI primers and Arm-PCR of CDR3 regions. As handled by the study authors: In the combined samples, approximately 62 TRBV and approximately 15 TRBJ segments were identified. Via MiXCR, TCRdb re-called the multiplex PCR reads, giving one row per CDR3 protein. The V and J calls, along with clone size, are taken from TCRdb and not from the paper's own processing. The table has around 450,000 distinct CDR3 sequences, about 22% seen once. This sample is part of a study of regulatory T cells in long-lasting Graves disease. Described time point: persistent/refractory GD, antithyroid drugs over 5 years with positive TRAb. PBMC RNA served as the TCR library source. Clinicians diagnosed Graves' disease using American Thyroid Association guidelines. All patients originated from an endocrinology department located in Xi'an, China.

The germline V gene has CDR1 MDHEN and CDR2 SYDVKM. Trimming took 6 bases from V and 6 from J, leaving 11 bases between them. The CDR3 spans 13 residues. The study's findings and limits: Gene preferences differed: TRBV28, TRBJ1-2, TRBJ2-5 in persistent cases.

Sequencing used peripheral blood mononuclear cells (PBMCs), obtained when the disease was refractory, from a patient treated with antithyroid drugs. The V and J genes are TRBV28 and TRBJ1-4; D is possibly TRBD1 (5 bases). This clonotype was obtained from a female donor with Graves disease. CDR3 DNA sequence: TGTGCCAGCAGCCAGGGTGATGATGAAAAACTGTTTTTT. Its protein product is CASSQGDDEKLFF.